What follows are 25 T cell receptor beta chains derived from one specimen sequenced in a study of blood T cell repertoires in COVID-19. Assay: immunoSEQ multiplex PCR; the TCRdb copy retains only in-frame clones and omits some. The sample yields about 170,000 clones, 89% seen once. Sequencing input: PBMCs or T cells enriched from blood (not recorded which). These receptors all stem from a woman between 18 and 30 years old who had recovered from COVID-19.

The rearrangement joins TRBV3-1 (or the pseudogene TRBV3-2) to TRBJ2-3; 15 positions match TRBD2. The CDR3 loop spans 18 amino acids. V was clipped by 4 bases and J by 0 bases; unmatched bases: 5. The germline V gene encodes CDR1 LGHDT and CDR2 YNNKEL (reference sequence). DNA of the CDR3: TGTGCCAGCAGCCTGGGACTAGCGGGAGGTGGGAGCACAGATACGCAGTATTTT. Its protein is CASSLGLAGGGSTDTQYF.

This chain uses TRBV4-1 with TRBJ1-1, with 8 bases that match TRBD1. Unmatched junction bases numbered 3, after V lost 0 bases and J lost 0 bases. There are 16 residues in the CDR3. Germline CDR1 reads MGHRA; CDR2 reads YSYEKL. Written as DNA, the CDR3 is TGCGCCAGCAGCCAAGATCCCAGGGGGCTGAACACTGAAGCTTTCTTT. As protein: CASSQDPRGLNTEAFF.

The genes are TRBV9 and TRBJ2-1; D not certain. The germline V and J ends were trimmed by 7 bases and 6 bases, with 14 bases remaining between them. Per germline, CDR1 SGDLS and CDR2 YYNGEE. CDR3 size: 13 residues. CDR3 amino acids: CASGAFPLNEQFF. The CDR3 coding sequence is TGTGCCAGCGGCGCTTTTCCCCTCAATGAGCAGTTCTTC.

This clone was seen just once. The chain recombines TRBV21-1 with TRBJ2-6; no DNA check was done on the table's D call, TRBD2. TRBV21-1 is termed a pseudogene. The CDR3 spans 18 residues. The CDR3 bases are TGTGCCAGCAGCCGGGGGTGGCAGACGAGCTCTGGGGCCAACGTCCTGACTTTC. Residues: CASSRGWQTSSGANVLTF.

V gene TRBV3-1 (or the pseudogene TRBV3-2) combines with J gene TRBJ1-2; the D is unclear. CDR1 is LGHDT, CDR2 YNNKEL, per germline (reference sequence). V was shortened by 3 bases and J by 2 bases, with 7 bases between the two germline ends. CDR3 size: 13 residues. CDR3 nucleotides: TGTGCCAGCAGCCATGGAGGGAACTATGGCTACACCTTC. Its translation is CASSHGGNYGYTF.

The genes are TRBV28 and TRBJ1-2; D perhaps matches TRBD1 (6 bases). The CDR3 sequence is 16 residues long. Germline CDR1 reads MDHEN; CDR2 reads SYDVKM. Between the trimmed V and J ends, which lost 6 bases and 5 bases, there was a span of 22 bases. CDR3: CASREPQGSGRYGYTF. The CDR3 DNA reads TGTGCCAGCAGGGAACCCCAGGGGTCCGGGAGGTATGGCTACACCTTC.

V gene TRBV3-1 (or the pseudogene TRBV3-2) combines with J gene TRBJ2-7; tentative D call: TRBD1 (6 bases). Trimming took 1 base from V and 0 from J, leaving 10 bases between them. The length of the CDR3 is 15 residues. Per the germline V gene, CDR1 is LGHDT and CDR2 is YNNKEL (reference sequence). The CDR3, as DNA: TGTGCCAGCAGCCAAGCAGGGGTTAGCTCCTACGAGCAGTACTTC. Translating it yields CASSQAGVSSYEQYF.

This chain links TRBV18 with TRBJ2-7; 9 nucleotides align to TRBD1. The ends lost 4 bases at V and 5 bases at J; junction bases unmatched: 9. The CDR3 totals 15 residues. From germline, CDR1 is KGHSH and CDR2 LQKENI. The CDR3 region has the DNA TGTGCCAGCTCACGGGGGACAGGGATTACTGACGAGCAGTACTTC. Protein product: CASSRGTGITDEQYF.

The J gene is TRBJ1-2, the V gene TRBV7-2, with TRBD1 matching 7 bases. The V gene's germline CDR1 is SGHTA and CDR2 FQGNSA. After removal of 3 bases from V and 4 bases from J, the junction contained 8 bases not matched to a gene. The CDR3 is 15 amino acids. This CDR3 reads CASSFSQGTIYGYTF. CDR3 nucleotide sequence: TGTGCCAGCAGCTTTTCACAGGGGACGATCTATGGCTACACCTTC.

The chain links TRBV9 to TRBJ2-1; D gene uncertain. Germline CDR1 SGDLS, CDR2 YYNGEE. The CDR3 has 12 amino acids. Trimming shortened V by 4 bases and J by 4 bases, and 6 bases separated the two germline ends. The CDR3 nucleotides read TGTGCCAGCAGCTCCAAATACAATGAGCAGTTCTTC. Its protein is CASSSKYNEQFF.

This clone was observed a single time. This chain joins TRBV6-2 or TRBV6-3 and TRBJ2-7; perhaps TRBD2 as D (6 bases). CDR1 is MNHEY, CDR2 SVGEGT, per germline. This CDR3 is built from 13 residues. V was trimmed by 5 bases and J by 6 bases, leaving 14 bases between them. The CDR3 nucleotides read TGTGCCAGCAGTACCCCGGGAGATTTCGAGCAGTACTTC. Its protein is CASSTPGDFEQYF.

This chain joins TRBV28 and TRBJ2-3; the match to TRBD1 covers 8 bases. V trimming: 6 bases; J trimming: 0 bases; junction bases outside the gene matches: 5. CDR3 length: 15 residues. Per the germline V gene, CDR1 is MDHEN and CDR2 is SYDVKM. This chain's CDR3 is CASSSGGSSTDTQYF. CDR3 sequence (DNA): TGTGCCAGCAGCTCAGGGGGCTCTAGCACAGATACGCAGTATTTT.

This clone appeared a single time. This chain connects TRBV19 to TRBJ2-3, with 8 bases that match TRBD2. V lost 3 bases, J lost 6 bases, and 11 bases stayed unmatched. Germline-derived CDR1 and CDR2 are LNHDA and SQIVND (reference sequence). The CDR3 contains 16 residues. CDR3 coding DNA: TGTGCCAGTAGTATCTTAGCGGGGCTCGCCCTGGATACGCAGTATTTT. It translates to CASSILAGLALDTQYF.

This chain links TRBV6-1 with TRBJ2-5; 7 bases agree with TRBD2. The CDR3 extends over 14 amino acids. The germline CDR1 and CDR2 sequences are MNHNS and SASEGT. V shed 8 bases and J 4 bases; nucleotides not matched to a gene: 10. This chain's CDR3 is CASYNSGARETQYF. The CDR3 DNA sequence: TGTGCCAGCTATAACAGCGGGGCCCGAGAGACCCAGTACTTC.

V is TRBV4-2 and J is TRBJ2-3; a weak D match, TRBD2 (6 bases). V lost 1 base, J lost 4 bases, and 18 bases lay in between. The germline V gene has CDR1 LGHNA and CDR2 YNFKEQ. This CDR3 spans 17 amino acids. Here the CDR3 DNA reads TGTGCCAGCAGCCAAGGAGAGCTCGGGAGAGGCGCAGATACGCAGTATTTT. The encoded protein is CASSQGELGRGADTQYF.

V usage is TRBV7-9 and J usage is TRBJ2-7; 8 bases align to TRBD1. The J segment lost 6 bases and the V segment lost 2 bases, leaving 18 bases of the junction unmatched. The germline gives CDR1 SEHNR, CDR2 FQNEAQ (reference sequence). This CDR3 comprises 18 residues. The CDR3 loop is CASSLLSLDRGRVGEQYF. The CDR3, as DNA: TGTGCCAGCAGCTTACTCTCACTCGACAGGGGCCGGGTAGGCGAGCAGTACTTC.

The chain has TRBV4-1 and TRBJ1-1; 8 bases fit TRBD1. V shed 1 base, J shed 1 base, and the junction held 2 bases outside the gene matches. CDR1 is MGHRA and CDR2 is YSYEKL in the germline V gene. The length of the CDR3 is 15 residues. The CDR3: CASSQGQGKNTEAFF. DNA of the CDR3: TGCGCCAGCAGCCAAGGACAGGGGAAGAACACTGAAGCTTTCTTT.

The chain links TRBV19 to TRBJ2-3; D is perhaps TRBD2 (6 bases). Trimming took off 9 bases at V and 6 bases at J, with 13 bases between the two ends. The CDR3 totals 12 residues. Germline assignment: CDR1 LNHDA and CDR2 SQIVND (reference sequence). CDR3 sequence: CARSGVWDTQYF. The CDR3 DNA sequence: TGTGCCAGATCGGGGGTATGGGATACGCAGTATTTT.

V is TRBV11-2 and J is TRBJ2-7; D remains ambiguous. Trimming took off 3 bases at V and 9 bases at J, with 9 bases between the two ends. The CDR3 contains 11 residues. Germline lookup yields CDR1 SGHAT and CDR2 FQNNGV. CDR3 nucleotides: TGTGCCAGCAGCTTTAAGAACTCGCAGTACTTC. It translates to CASSFKNSQYF.

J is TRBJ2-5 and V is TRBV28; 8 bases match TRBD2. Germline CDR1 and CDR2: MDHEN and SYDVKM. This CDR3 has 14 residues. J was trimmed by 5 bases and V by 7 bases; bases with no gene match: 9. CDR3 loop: CASTGTRQMETQYF. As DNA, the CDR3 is TGTGCCAGCACCGGGACTAGGCAAATGGAGACCCAGTACTTC.

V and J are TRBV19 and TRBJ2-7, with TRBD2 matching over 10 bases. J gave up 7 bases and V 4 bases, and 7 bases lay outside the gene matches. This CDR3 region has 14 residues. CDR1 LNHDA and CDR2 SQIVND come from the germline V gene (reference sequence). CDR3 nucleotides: TGTGCCAGTAGTAATCTAGCGGGAGTTAATGAGCAGTACTTC. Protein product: CASSNLAGVNEQYF. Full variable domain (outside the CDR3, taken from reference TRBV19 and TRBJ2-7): DGGITQSPKYLFRKEGQNVTLSCEQNLNHDAMYWYRQDPGQGLRLIYYSQIVNDFQKGDIAEGYSVSREKKESFPLTVTSAQKNPTAFYLCASSNLAGVNEQYFGPGTRLTVT.

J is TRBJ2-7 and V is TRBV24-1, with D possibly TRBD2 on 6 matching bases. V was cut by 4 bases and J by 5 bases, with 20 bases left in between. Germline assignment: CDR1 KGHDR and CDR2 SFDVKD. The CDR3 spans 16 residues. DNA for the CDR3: TGTGCCACCAGTGACCTCCCGGCGGGAAGGGAAAACGAGCAGTACTTC. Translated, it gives CATSDLPAGRENEQYF.

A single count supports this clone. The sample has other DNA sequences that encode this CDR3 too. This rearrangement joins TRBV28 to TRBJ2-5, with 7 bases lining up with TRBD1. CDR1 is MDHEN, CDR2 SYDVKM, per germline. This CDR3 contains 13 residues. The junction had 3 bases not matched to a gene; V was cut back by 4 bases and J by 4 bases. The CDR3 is CASSSTGRETQYF. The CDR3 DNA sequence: TGTGCCAGCAGTTCGACAGGGCGAGAGACCCAGTACTTC.

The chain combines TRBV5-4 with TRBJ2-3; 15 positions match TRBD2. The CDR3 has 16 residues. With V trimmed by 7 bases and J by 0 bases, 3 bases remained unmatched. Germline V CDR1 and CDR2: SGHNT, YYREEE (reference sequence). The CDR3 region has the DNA TGTGCCAGCCGGACTAGCGGGGGGGGAAGCACAGATACGCAGTATTTT. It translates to CASRTSGGGSTDTQYF.

The CDR3 loop is CASLASGIPSWNEQFF. The DNA for the CDR3 is TGTGCCAGCTTAGCTAGCGGGATCCCTTCTTGGAATGAGCAGTTCTTC. The rearrangement links TRBV27 to TRBJ2-1; 9 nucleotides match TRBD2. This CDR3 region has 16 residues. V shed 8 bases and J 7 bases; nucleotides not matched to a gene: 15. From germline, CDR1 is MNHEY and CDR2 SMNVEV (reference sequence).